This TCR beta chain was sequenced for a study of T cells after posttransplantation cyclophosphamide. The method was immunoSEQ multiplex PCR; TCRdb's version includes in-frame clones alone and lacks a portion of them. The table records around 3,300 clones, roughly 80% of them present only once. The CDR3 has 18 residues. The germline CDR1 and CDR2 sequences are LGHNA and YSLEER. Deletions cut 3 bases from V and 2 bases from J, with 21 bases between. The receptor was derived from a woman in her sixties or seventies in good health, CMV-negative, and a related stem cell transplant donor. This chain joins TRBV4-3 and TRBJ2-3, with D perhaps TRBD2 (5 bases). Sequencing was carried out using CD8+ T cells sorted from bone marrow. The CDR3 DNA sequence: TGCGCCAGCAGCCAGGCCCGCCGGCCGGGAAGGGACACAGATACGCAGTATTTT. This gives the protein CASSQARRPGRDTDTQYF.